The source of this TCR beta chain is a study of brain T cells in children with intractable seizures. General study findings and limits: Only CDR3 sequence similarity suggested viral specificity, without known HCMV serostatus. Each case's top public CDR3 resembled known HCMV, EBV or influenza A CDR3s.

The sequenced cases were selected for having the highest brain T cell transcript signatures. Pre-surgery treatment included at least one anti-epileptic drug. Assay used: immunoSEQ multiplex PCR; TCRdb lists only in-frame clones, some missing. Among 8,500 to 9,500 clones listed, 69% were seen once. A note on this clone: The antigen remains undetermined.

The specimen was resected brain tissue, collected at surgery. This receptor was taken from a girl aged 2 to 9 with tuberous sclerosis and intractable seizures.

The CDR3 sequence is CASRYVTTGDTGYTF. The CDR3 DNA reads TGCGCCAGCAGGTACGTCACGACAGGGGATACTGGCTACACCTTC. V is TRBV4-1 and J is TRBJ1-2, with TRBD1 identical over 8 bases. This CDR3 comprises 15 residues. Looked up from germline, CDR1 is MGHRA and CDR2 is YSYEKL. V dropped 6 bases and J dropped 7; count of bases not matched to a gene: 13.